The subject of this entry is one TCR beta chain. This clonotype has more than one count but fewer than ten. Which antigen it targets is not known. Nothing much larger sits one base from this clone, and base qualities are not available. The meaning of the sample's treatment or condition label: in vitro stimulation with specific CMV peptide epitopes to enrich CMV-specific T cells. Cut back by 4 bases and 0 bases, the V and J ends lie 5 bases apart. There are 12 amino acids in the CDR3, from cysteine to phenylalanine inclusive. Left in the record is the CDR3 DNA by itself, 36 bases read in frame from the first base. The CDR1 and CDR2 encoded by the germline V gene (reference sequence) are SGHNT and YYREEE. This sample was included in a study of T cell repertoires in cytomegalovirus infection (dated by TCRdb to about 2019). Study-level background: Peptide stimulations targeted recently identified HLA-C-restricted CMV epitopes, whose presentation resists viral immunomodulation, together with well-studied HLA-B-restricted epitopes. Donor HLA type was relevant to the analysis, because carriage of CMV infection together with the matching HLA type was indicated by public TCR beta signatures.

Results the study describes overall, beyond this receptor: Carriers of CMV infection plus the relevant HLA type were discriminated by the cumulative frequency of public TCR beta family members in the study cohort and in an independent approximately 360-donor cohort. In the ex vivo response, HLA-C-restricted CMV-specific TCR beta clonotypes were dominant, and in two of eight donors the single most frequent clonotype came from this HLA-C-restricted group.

TCRdb names Illumina HiSeq 1500 as the instrument used. The public sequencing data were trimmed at Q25 with fastp and processed into clonotypes with MiXCR by TCRdb, which kept only in-frame beta chains. Each entry is one CDR3 protein sequence, shown with its most common DNA and genes. In this sample the table shows approximately 770,000 distinct CDR3 sequences, almost 30% of which occur a single time. Under 15% of the sample is taken by the ten largest. The TCR comes from a human donor in good health (CMV status not recorded). Some clones in this sample may be carry-over from other donors' samples. Material: cultured CD8+ T cells from PBMCs, obtained from culture after CMV antigen stimulation. The V gene is TRBV5-4 and the J gene is TRBJ2-7; confidence is insufficient to name the D gene. The DNA sequence is as follows: TGTGCCAGCAGCAACGGCTCCTACGAGCAGTACTTC. It specifies CASSNGSYEQYF.